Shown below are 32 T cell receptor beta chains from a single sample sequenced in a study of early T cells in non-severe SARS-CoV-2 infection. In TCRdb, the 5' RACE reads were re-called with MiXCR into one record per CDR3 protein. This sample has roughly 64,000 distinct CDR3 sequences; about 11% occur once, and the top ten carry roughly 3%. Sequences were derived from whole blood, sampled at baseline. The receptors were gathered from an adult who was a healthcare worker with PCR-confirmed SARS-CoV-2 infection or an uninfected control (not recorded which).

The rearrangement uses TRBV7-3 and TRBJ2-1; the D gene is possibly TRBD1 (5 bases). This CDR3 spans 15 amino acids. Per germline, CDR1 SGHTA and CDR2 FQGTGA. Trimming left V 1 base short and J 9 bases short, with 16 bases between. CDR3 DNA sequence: TGTGCCAGCAGCTTAAGTGGAGATCAGGGTCGTGAGCAGTTCTTC. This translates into CASSLSGDQGREQFF.

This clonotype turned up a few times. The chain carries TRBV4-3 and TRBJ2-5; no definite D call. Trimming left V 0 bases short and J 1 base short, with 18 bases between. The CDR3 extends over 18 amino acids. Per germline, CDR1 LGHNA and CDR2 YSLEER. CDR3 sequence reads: CASSQDWGTGSPQETQYF. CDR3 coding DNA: TGCGCCAGCAGCCAAGATTGGGGAACCGGGTCTCCCCAAGAGACCCAGTACTTC.

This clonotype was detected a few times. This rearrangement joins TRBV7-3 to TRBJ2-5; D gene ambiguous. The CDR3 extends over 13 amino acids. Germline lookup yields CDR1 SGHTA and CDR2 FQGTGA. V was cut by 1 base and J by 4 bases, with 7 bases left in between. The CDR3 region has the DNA TGTGCCAGCAGCTTAAAGTCGCCAGAGACCCAGTACTTC. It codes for CASSLKSPETQYF.

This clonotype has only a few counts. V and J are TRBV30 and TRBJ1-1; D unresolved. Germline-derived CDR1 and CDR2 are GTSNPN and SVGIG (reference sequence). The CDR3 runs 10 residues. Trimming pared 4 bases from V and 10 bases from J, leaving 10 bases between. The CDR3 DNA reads TGTGCCTGGAAAGCCCTCCGAGCTTTCTTT. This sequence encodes CAWKALRAFF. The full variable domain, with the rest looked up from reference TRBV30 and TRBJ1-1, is SQTIHQWPATLVQPVGSPLSLECTVEGTSNPNLYWYRQAAGRGLQLLFYSVGIGQISSEVPQNLSASRPQDRQFILSSKKLLLSDSGFYLCAWKALRAFFGQGTRLTVV.

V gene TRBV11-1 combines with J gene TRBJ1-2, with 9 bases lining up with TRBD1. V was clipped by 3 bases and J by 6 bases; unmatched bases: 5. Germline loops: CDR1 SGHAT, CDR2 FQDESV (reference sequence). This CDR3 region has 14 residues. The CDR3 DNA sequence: TGTGCCAGCAGCTTGGGGAGGACAGGGGATGGCTACACCTTC. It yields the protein CASSLGRTGDGYTF.

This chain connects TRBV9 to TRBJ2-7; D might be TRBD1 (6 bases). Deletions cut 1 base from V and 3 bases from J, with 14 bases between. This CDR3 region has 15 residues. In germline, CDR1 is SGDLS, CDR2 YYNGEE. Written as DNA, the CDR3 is TGTGCCAGCAGCGTACAGGGGCCCATCTACTACGAGCAGTACTTC. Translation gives CASSVQGPIYYEQYF.

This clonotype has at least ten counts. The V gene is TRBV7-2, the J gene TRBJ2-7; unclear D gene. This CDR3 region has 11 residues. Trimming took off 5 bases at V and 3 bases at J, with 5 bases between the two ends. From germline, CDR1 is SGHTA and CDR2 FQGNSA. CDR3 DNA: TGTGCCAGCAGCCCCGACTACGAGCAGTACTTC. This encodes CASSPDYEQYF.

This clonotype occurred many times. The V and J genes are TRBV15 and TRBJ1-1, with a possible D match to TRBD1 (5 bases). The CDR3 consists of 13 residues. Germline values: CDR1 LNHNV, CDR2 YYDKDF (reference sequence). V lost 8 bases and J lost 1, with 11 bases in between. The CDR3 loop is CATQGVGNTEAFF. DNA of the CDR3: TGTGCCACCCAGGGTGTGGGGAACACTGAAGCTTTCTTT.

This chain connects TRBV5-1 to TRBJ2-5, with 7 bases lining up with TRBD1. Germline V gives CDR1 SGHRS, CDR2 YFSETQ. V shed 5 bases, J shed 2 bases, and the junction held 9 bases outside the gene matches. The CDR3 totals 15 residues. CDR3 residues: CASSSGTETQETQYF. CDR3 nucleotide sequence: TGCGCCAGCAGTTCCGGGACAGAGACTCAAGAGACCCAGTACTTC.

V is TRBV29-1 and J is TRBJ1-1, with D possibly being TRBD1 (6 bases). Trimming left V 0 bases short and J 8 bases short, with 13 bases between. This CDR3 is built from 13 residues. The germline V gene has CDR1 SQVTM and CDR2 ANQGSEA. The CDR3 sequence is CSVEDFGGGEAFF. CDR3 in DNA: TGCAGCGTTGAAGATTTTGGAGGGGGGGAAGCTTTCTTT.

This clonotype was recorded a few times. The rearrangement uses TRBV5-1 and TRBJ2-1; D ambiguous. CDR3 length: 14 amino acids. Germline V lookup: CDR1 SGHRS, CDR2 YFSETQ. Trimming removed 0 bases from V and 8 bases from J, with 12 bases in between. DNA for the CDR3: TGCGCCAGCAGCTTGGCGGCGGTGAATGATGAGCAGTTCTTC. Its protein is CASSLAAVNDEQFF.

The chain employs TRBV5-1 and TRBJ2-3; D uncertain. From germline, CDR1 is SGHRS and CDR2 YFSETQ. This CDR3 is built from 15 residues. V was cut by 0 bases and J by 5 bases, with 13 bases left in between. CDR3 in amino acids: CASSLDGISKDTQYF. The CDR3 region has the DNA TGCGCCAGCAGCTTGGACGGAATCTCCAAAGATACGCAGTATTTT.

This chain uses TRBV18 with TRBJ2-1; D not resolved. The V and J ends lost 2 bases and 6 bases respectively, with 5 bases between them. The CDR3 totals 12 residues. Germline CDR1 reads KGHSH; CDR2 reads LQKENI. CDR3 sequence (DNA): TGTGCCAGCTCACCAGGGCTCAATGAGCAGTTCTTC. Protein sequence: CASSPGLNEQFF.

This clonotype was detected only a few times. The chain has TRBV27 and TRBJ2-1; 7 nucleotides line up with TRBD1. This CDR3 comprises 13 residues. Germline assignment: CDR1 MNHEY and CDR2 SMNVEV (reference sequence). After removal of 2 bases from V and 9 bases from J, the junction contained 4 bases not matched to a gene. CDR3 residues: CASSLTNRGEQFF. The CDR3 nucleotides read TGTGCCAGCAGTTTAACTAACAGGGGTGAGCAGTTCTTC.

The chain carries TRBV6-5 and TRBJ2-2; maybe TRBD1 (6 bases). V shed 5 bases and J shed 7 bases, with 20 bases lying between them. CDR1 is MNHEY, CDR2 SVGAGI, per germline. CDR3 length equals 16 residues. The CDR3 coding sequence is TGTGCCAGCAGTGGATGGGTGACAGGTCGCGACGGGGAGCTGTTTTTT. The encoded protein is CASSGWVTGRDGELFF.

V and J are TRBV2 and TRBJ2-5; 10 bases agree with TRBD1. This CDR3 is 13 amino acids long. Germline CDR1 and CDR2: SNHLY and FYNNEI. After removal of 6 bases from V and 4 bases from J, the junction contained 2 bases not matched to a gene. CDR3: CASRRDRGETQYF. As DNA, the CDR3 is TGTGCCAGCAGGCGGGACAGGGGAGAGACCCAGTACTTC.

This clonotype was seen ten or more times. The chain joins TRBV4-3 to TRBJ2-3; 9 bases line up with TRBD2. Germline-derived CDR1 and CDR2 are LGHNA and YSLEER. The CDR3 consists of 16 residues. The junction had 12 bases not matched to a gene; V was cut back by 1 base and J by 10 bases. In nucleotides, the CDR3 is TGCGCCAGCAGCCAAGGGGCGGGGGGGCCAGTGTCTCCGCAGTATTTT. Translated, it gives CASSQGAGGPVSPQYF.

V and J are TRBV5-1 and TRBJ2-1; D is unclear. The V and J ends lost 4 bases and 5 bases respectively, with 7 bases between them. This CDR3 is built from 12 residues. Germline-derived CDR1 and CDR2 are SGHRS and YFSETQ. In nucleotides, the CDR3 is TGCGCCAGCAGCCCCCTCCACAATGAGCAGTTCTTC. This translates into CASSPLHNEQFF.

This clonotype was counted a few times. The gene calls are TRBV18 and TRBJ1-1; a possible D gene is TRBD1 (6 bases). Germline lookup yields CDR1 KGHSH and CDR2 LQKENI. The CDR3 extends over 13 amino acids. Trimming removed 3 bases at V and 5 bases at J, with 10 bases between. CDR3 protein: CASSPRQGTEAFF. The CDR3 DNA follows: TGTGCCAGCTCACCCCGTCAGGGGACTGAAGCTTTCTTT.

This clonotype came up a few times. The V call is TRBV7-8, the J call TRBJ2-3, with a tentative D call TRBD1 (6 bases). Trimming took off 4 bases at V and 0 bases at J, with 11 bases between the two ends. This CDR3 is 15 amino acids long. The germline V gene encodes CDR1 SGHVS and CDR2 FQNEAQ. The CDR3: CASSSTGSSTDTQYF. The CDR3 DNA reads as TGTGCCAGCAGCTCGACAGGATCCAGCACAGATACGCAGTATTTT.

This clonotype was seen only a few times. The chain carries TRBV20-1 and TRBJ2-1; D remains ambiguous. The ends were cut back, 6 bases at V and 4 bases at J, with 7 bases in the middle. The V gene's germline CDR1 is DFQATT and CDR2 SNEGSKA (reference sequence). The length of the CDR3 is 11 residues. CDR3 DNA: TGCAGTGCCGAGTTATACAATGAGCAGTTCTTC. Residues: CSAELYNEQFF.

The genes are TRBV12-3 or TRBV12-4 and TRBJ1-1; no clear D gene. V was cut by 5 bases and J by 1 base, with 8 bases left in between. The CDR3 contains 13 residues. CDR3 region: CASSTTANTEAFF. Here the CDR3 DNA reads TGTGCCAGCAGTACAACGGCGAACACTGAAGCTTTCTTT.

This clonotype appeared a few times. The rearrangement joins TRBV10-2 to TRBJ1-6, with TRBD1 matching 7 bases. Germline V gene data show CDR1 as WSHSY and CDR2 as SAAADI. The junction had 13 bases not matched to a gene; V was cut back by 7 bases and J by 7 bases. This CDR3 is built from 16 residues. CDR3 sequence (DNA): TGCGCCAGCACCAGAACGATCCCGGGACAGAATTCACCCCTCCACTTT. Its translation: CASTRTIPGQNSPLHF.

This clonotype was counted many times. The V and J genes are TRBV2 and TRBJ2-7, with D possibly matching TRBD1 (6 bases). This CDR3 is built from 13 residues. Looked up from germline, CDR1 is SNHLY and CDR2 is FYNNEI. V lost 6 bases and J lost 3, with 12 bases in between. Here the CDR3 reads CASRGAKDYEQYF. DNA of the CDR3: TGTGCCAGCAGGGGGGCTAAGGACTACGAGCAGTACTTC.

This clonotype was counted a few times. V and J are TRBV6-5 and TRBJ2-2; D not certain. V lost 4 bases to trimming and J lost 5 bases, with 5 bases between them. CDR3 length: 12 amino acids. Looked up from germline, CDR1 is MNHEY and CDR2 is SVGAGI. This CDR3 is CASSSTTGELFF. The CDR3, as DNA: TGTGCCAGCAGTTCCACAACCGGGGAGCTGTTTTTT.

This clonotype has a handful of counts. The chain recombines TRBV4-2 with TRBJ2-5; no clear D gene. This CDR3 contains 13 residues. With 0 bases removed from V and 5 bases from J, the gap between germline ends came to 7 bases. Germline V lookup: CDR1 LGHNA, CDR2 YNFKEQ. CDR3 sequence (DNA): TGTGCCAGCAGCCAAGATTCCGGGGAGACCCAGTACTTC. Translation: CASSQDSGETQYF.

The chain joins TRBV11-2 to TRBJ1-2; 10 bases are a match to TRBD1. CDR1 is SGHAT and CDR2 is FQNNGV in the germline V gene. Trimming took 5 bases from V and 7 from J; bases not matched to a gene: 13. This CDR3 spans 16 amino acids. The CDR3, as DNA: TGTGCCAGCAGCCCGTTCCGGGACAGGGGCGTCGGTGGCTACACCTTC. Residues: CASSPFRDRGVGGYTF.

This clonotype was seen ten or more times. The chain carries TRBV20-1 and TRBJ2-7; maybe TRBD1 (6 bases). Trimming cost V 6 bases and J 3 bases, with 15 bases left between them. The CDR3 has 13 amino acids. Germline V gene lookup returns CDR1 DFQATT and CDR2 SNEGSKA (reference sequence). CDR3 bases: TGCAGTGCCAGTATCACAGGGTACTACGAGCAGTACTTC. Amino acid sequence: CSASITGYYEQYF.

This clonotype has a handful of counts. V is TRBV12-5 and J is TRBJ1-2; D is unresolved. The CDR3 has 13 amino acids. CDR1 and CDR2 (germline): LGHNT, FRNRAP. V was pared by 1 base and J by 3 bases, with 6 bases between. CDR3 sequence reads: CASGLDRHYGYTF. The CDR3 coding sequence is TGTGCTAGTGGTTTGGACAGACACTATGGCTACACCTTC. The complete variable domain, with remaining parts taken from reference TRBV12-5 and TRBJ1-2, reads DARVTQTPRHKVTEMGQEVTMRCQPILGHNTVFWYRQTMMQGLELLAYFRNRAPLDDSGMPKDRFSAEMPDATLATLKIQPSEPRDSAVYFCASGLDRHYGYTFGSGTRLTVV.

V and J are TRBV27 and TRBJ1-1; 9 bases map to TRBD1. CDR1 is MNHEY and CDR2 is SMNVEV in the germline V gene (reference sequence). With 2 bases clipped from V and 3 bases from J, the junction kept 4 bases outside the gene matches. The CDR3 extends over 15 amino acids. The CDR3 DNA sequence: TGTGCCAGCAGTTTAGGGACAGGGAGGGACACTGAAGCTTTCTTT. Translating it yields CASSLGTGRDTEAFF.

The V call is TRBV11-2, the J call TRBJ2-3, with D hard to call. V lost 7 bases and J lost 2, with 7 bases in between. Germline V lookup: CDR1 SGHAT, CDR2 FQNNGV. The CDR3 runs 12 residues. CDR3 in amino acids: CASTLVTDTQYF. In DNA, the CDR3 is TGTGCCAGCACCCTAGTCACAGATACGCAGTATTTT.

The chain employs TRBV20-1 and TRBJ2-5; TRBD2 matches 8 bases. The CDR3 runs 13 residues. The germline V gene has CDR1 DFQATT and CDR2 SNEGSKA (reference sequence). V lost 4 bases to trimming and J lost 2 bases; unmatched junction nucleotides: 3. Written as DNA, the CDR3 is TGCAGTGCTACCTTAGCGGGGCAAGAGACCCAGTACTTC. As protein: CSATLAGQETQYF.